This TCR beta chain was recorded in a study of blood T cell repertoires in COVID-19. Study in general: Samples taken during acute and convalescent COVID-19 were collected in the United States, Italy and Spain. In each case, the material was cDNA or gDNA derived from T cells, B-cell-depleted T cells, or PBMCs.

Seattle patient enrollment occurred during active infection, with longitudinal follow-up thereafter. From germline, CDR1 is ENHRY and CDR2 SYGVKD. The V and J ends lost 4 bases and 1 base respectively, with 14 bases between them. This CDR3 region has 16 residues. Authors' data handling: For nucleated cells, counts were estimated from reference gene primer amplification. The method was immunoSEQ multiplex PCR; TCRdb's version includes in-frame clones alone and lacks a portion of them. That table furnishes V, J and clone size, whereas the DNA furnished D and trimming. This sample has about 120,000 clones, with 90% found just once.

Specimen: peripheral blood. This receptor was obtained from a woman aged 55-70 years with COVID-19, enrolled during active disease. The gene calls are TRBV10-3 and TRBJ1-5; D perhaps matches TRBD1 (5 bases). The CDR3 here is CAISGEGSDSNQPQHF. The DNA for the CDR3 is TGTGCCATCAGTGGGGAGGGGTCTGACAGCAATCAGCCCCAGCATTTT.